What follows describes a single TCR beta chain. Antigen specificity is unknown. A read error may account for a junction end that differs from germline. A library of TCRbeta sequences, prepared with unique molecular identifiers, was generated. TCRdb re-called the PCR reads through MiXCR, storing one row per CDR3 protein. Here the sample spans about 490,000 distinct CDR3 sequences, about 10% being singletons. Germline values: CDR1 DFQATT, CDR2 SNEGSKA (reference sequence). This CDR3 comprises 19 residues. The source of the sample is a study of T-cell reconstitution after alpha-beta-depleted transplantation in children. Findings and caveats of the study: The high TCRbeta diversity at day 60 in some patients came from surviving recipient T cells and thymic progenitors. Diversity and T-cell counts at one year after transplant derived mostly from new T cells. Alpha-beta T cells about two months after transplant reportedly derived from several hundred expanded graft clones.

Sequenced material: PBMCs, taken before TCRalphabeta/CD19-depleted stem cell transplant. The receptor was isolated from a child aged 2 to 9 with inherited bone marrow failure, due to receive a stem cell transplant. The V gene is TRBV20-1, the J gene TRBJ2-1; 10 nucleotides match TRBD2. The DNA for the CDR3 is TGCAGTGCTAGAGATCCAGCGACTAGCGGGCTGGGGCCCTACAATGAGCAGTTTTTC. Translated: CSARDPATSGLGPYNEQFF.